Below are 26 T cell receptor beta chains sequenced from a single sample in a study of beta chain features in type 1 diabetes. Every bit of the isolated RNA underwent reverse transcription, so sequencing read expressed TCRB transcripts. Data came from immunoSEQ multiplex PCR; TCRdb stores just in-frame clones and leaves some out. The table records about 99,000 clones, under 30% of them present only once. General study points: Shorter TCRB CDR3s, moderately but significantly so, were found in Type 1 diabetes patients in all four CD4+ subsets.

Antigen specificity for these receptors is unknown. Sequenced material: central memory CD4+ T cells from blood. Every receptor here comes from a woman in her late teens or twenties with type 1 diabetes.

The genes are TRBV28 and TRBJ2-1; TRBD2 matches 14 bases. Trimming removed 7 bases from V and 7 bases from J; junction bases left unmatched: 6. The germline V gene encodes CDR1 MDHEN and CDR2 SYDVKM. This CDR3 has 15 amino acids. CDR3 nucleotide sequence: TGTGCCAGCACTGTTGGACTAGCGGGAGGAAATGAGCAGTTCTTC. It is translated as CASTVGLAGGNEQFF.

This clone was seen more than once but under ten times. This chain uses TRBV7-2 with TRBJ2-3; 7 bases are shared with TRBD2. This CDR3 has 15 residues. The V and J ends lost 2 bases and 2 bases, in that order; junction bases with no gene match: 4. The germline V gene encodes CDR1 SGHTA and CDR2 FQGNSA. CDR3 bases: TGTGCCAGCAGCTTACAGCGGGGCTTCACAGATACGCAGTATTTT. Translating gives CASSLQRGFTDTQYF.

This clone was found a few times. A junction end diverges from the germline sequence, so it may reflect a read error. This chain connects TRBV5-6 to TRBJ2-5, with 12 bases matching TRBD2. The CDR3 covers 18 residues. Germline V gives CDR1 SGHDT, CDR2 YYEEEE. CDR3 bases: TGTGCCAGCAGCGCGGGTCGCCCTAGCGGGAGGGAGCAAGGGACCCAGTACTTC. Translation: CASSAGRPSGREQGTQYF.

This clone was seen only a few times. The chain links TRBV28 to TRBJ2-1; the D gene is possibly TRBD1 (5 bases). The CDR3 extends over 14 amino acids. Germline loops: CDR1 MDHEN, CDR2 SYDVKM. V was trimmed by 5 bases and J by 5 bases, leaving 13 bases between them. As DNA, the CDR3 is TGTGCCAGCAGTCCTAACCGACAGAACAATGAGCAGTTCTTC. Encoded protein: CASSPNRQNNEQFF.

The rearrangement uses TRBV19 and TRBJ1-5, with 8 bases matching TRBD1. The CDR3 is 15 residues long. V lost 3 bases, J lost 5 bases, and 6 bases stayed unmatched. The germline gives CDR1 LNHDA, CDR2 SQIVND (reference sequence). CDR3 loop: CASSIAGGRDQPQHF. Here the CDR3 DNA reads TGTGCCAGTAGTATCGCAGGGGGCCGCGATCAGCCCCAGCATTTT.

V usage is TRBV7-3 and J usage is TRBJ2-1; 12 nucleotides match TRBD2. The CDR3 is made up of 17 amino acids. CDR1 and CDR2 (germline): SGHTA, FQGTGA. The V gene end was trimmed by 0 bases and the J gene end by 7 bases; junction bases not matched to a gene: 7. Written as DNA, the CDR3 is TGTGCCAGCAGCTTAACACTAGCGGGAGGAGGAGGTAATGAGCAGTTCTTC. Its translation: CASSLTLAGGGGNEQFF.

This clone was observed a few times. The V and J genes are TRBV9 and TRBJ2-5; 8 nucleotides line up with TRBD2. The CDR3 extends over 12 amino acids. Unmatched junction bases numbered 4, after V lost 7 bases and J lost 5 bases. Germline CDR1 is SGDLS and CDR2 is YYNGEE. In nucleotides, the CDR3 is TGTGCCAGCGGACCTAGCGGGGAGACCCAGTACTTC. Translated: CASGPSGETQYF.

This rearrangement joins TRBV5-4 to TRBJ2-3; TRBD1 aligns across 10 bases. Germline-derived CDR1 and CDR2 are SGHNT and YYREEE (reference sequence). The length of the CDR3 is 16 residues. V lost 1 base to trimming and J lost 2 bases; unmatched junction nucleotides: 4. CDR3 residues: CASSLRGQGNTDTQYF. CDR3 DNA sequence: TGTGCCAGCAGCTTGAGGGGACAGGGGAACACAGATACGCAGTATTTT.

The chain joins TRBV2 to TRBJ1-5, with 7 bases aligning to TRBD1. J was trimmed by 0 bases and V by 6 bases; bases with no gene match: 8. The length of the CDR3 is 16 residues. CDR1 and CDR2 from the germline V gene are SNHLY and FYNNEI. CDR3 sequence reads: CASSLGQPSSNQPQHF. The CDR3 nucleotides are TGTGCCAGCAGCCTGGGACAGCCAAGTAGCAATCAGCCCCAGCATTTT.

The rearrangement joins TRBV25-1 to TRBJ1-2; 9 bases fit TRBD1. Germline V gives CDR1 MGHDK, CDR2 SYGVNS. This CDR3 spans 16 amino acids. Germline trimming cut 6 bases from V and 7 bases from J; bases unmatched to any gene: 15. The CDR3 bases are TGTGCCAGCAGCGGCGGTCCCGGACAGGGGAGAAGTGGCTACACCTTC. Its protein is CASSGGPGQGRSGYTF.

The V gene is TRBV5-1, the J gene TRBJ2-3; no reliable D call. Germline V CDR1 and CDR2: SGHRS, YFSETQ. The CDR3 is made up of 13 amino acids. Trimming removed 0 bases at V and 5 bases at J, with 7 bases between. The CDR3 here is CASSLGAEDTQYF. The CDR3 nucleotides read TGCGCCAGCAGCTTGGGTGCGGAAGATACGCAGTATTTT.

This clone has a handful of counts. The rearrangement joins TRBV18 to TRBJ2-5; the D gene is possibly TRBD2 (5 bases). Trimming stripped 4 bases from V and 4 bases from J, with 16 bases between. CDR1 and CDR2 (germline): KGHSH, LQKENI. The CDR3 runs to 15 residues. The CDR3 loop is CASSLTSSAGETQYF. The CDR3 region has the DNA TGTGCCAGCTCACTTACATCCTCGGCGGGAGAGACCCAGTACTTC.

The gene calls are TRBV6-1 and TRBJ2-7; 8 nucleotides match TRBD1. CDR1 MNHNS and CDR2 SASEGT come from the germline V gene. This CDR3 spans 15 amino acids. Germline trimming cut 6 bases from V and 5 bases from J; bases unmatched to any gene: 12. CDR3: CASSFRGPIYNEQYF. CDR3 coding DNA: TGTGCCAGCAGCTTCAGGGGGCCCATCTACAACGAGCAGTACTTC.

The table lists this clone with a few counts. This sequence joins TRBV29-1 and TRBJ2-1; possibly TRBD2 for D (5 bases). This CDR3 is 12 amino acids long. Deletions cut 3 bases from V and 6 bases from J, with 9 bases between. Per germline, CDR1 SQVTM and CDR2 ANQGSEA. CDR3 nucleotide sequence: TGCAGCGTTGATGGACTGCCCAATGAGCAGTTCTTC. Protein: CSVDGLPNEQFF.

The J gene is TRBJ2-3, the V gene TRBV4-3, with a tentative D call TRBD2 (6 bases). CDR3 size: 14 residues. Germline CDR1 is LGHNA and CDR2 is YSLEER. The V and J ends lost 1 base and 2 bases respectively, with 7 bases between them. In DNA form, the CDR3 reads TGCGCCAGCAGCCAAGCGGGAGCCACAGATACGCAGTATTTT. This encodes CASSQAGATDTQYF.

V is TRBV7-9 and J is TRBJ2-5; TRBD2 matches at 7 bases. The length of the CDR3 is 16 residues. The junction had 9 bases not matched to a gene; V was cut back by 3 bases and J by 2 bases. Germline V lookup: CDR1 SEHNR, CDR2 FQNEAQ (reference sequence). The DNA of the CDR3 is TGTGCCAGCAGCTTCTTCCCCACTAGCGTTCAAGAGACCCAGTACTTC. Residues: CASSFFPTSVQETQYF.

The V call is TRBV6-1, the J call TRBJ2-4, with 11 bases lining up with TRBD2. The CDR3 spans 17 residues. Trimming at V came to 0 bases and at J to 5 bases, leaving 6 bases not matched to a gene. CDR1 and CDR2 from the germline V gene are MNHNS and SASEGT. In DNA, the CDR3 is TGTGCCAGCAGTGAAGCGCTTAGCGGGAGGGCCCAAAACATTCAGTACTTC. Its protein is CASSEALSGRAQNIQYF.

The chain has TRBV7-9 and TRBJ1-4; 7 positions match TRBD1. CDR1 is SEHNR and CDR2 is FQNEAQ in the germline V gene (reference sequence). V lost 3 bases and J lost 4; bases outside the gene matches: 5. The CDR3 is made up of 15 amino acids. The chain's CDR3 is CASSLGTASNEKLFF. The CDR3 region has the DNA TGTGCCAGCAGCTTGGGGACAGCAAGTAATGAAAAACTGTTTTTT. The variable domain in full, with the rest retrieved from reference TRBV7-9 and TRBJ1-4, is DTGVSQNPRHKITKRGQNVTFRCDPISEHNRLYWYRQTLGQGPEFLTYFQNEAQLEKSRLLSDRFSAERPKGSFSTLEIQRTEQGDSAMYLCASSLGTASNEKLFFGSGTQLSVL.

This clone was counted a few times. The chain carries TRBV19 and TRBJ2-1; tentatively, D is TRBD2 (6 bases). Germline V gene sequence: CDR1 LNHDA, CDR2 SQIVND (reference sequence). Trimming removed 2 bases at V and 0 bases at J, with 11 bases between. There are 16 residues in the CDR3. CDR3 residues: CASSINSGSSYNEQFF. In DNA, the CDR3 is TGTGCCAGTAGTATAAATAGCGGAAGCTCCTACAATGAGCAGTTCTTC.

V and J are TRBV6-4 and TRBJ2-1, with TRBD2 matching over 10 bases. Germline V gene lookup returns CDR1 MRHNA and CDR2 SNTAGT. The CDR3 has 15 amino acids. V gave up 10 bases and J gave up 0 bases; unmatched junction bases: 6. The chain's CDR3 is CATFSGRSSYNEQFF. DNA for the CDR3: TGTGCCACCTTTAGCGGGAGGAGCTCCTACAATGAGCAGTTCTTC.

The chain employs TRBV27 and TRBJ2-7; 7 bases fit TRBD1. V lost 3 bases and J lost 0; bases outside the gene matches: 14. The germline CDR1 and CDR2 sequences are MNHEY and SMNVEV (reference sequence). CDR3 length equals 18 residues. Here the CDR3 reads CASSFFNPGQLSSYEQYV. CDR3 DNA sequence: TGTGCCAGCAGTTTCTTCAATCCGGGACAGCTAAGCTCCTACGAGCAGTACGTC.

The J gene is TRBJ2-5, the V gene TRBV7-6, with 12 nucleotides matching TRBD2. Per the germline V gene, CDR1 is SGHVS and CDR2 is FNYEAQ. The trim removed 5 bases at V and 5 bases at J, leaving 9 bases unmatched. The CDR3 runs to 16 residues. Here the CDR3 DNA reads TGTGCCAGCAGCGCAACTAGCGGGAGGTTCGGGGAGACCCAGTACTTC. Its translation is CASSATSGRFGETQYF.

This chain joins TRBV28 and TRBJ2-5; TRBD2 matches at 9 bases. V lost 6 bases, J lost 1 base, and 9 bases stayed unmatched. Germline CDR1 is MDHEN and CDR2 is SYDVKM. This CDR3 is 16 amino acids long. Here the CDR3 reads CASRLGLAETQETQYF. In DNA, the CDR3 is TGTGCCAGCAGATTGGGACTAGCAGAAACCCAAGAGACCCAGTACTTC.

The chain carries TRBV27 and TRBJ1-1, with 9 nucleotides matching TRBD1. Germline lookup yields CDR1 MNHEY and CDR2 SMNVEV (reference sequence). The V and J ends lost 5 bases and 5 bases, in that order; junction bases with no gene match: 6. The CDR3 is made up of 14 amino acids. Here the CDR3 reads CASSTGGSKTEAFF. The DNA for the CDR3 is TGTGCCAGCAGTACAGGGGGCAGTAAGACTGAAGCTTTCTTT.

CDR3 nucleotide sequence: TGTGCCAGCAGCCGGACAGCAGCCCCCCAAGAGACCCAGTACTTC. Amino acids: CASSRTAAPQETQYF. The rearrangement joins TRBV7-3 to TRBJ2-5; D is perhaps TRBD1 (6 bases). This CDR3 has 15 amino acids. V gave up 5 bases and J gave up 1 base, with 14 bases separating them. CDR1 is SGHTA and CDR2 is FQGTGA in the germline V gene. Based on the CDR3 plus reference TRBV7-3 and TRBJ2-5, the full variable domain is GAGVSQTPSNKVTEKGKYVELRCDPISGHTALYWYRQSLGQGPEFLIYFQGTGAADDSGLPNDRFFAVRPEGSVSTLKIQRTERGDSAVYLCASSRTAAPQETQYFGPGTRLLVL.

This clone appeared once. The CDR3 DNA sequence: TGTGCCAGCAGCTTGGGGGACAGTCAAGCTTTCTTT. As protein: CASSLGDSQAFF. The V call is TRBV7-9, the J call TRBJ1-1; 7 positions agree with TRBD1. This CDR3 has 12 amino acids. Germline V CDR1 and CDR2: SEHNR, FQNEAQ (reference sequence). V gave up 3 bases and J gave up 9 bases; unmatched junction bases: 4.